This T cell receptor (beta chain) was identified during a study of OX40 agonist ivuxolimab in advanced cancers. Autoimmune disease history or systemic immunosuppression excluded patients. Method: immunoSEQ multiplex PCR; TCRdb's copy keeps in-frame clones and lacks some. Of some 77,000 clones listed, 70% to 90% were seen once; the top ten hold 2.5% to 3%. Germline CDR1 and CDR2: SGHNT and YYREEE (reference sequence). Trimming took 2 bases from V and 2 from J; bases not matched to a gene: 10. The CDR3 consists of 18 residues. This rearrangement joins TRBV5-4 to TRBJ2-5, with 12 positions matching TRBD2. Sequenced here: CD4+ or CD8+ T cells sorted from blood, sampled in a trial of the OX40 agonist ivuxolimab. This sequence originates from an adult with an advanced solid tumor such as melanoma, head and neck, liver or kidney cancer. The CDR3 coding sequence is TGTGCCAGCAGCTTTGAACATTCTAGCGGGAGGGCTCAAGAGACCCAGTACTTC. It translates to CASSFEHSSGRAQETQYF.